The rows below give T cell receptor beta chains drawn from one sample of a study of shared clonotypes between healthy human individuals. Using immunoSEQ multiplex PCR, the repertoire was profiled, and TCRdb retains in-frame clones only, with some absent. The table shows some 2.1 million clones, with over 85% occurring only once. The sample consisted of naive CD4+ T cells sorted from blood. The origin of the receptors is a man aged 18 to 35 in good health. Each CDR3 is given with its conserved first and last residue. D genes are given only for firm matches. A clone size is listed for some rows: how often the clone was seen (once, few, many), or a class if it is expanded.

abundance	d_gene	j_gene	v_gene	CDR3aa	CDR3nt
.	.	TRBJ2-2	TRBV5-1	CASSLVSGVNTGELFF	TGCGCCAGCAGCTTGGTTTCGGGGGTGAACACCGGGGAGCTGTTTTTT
.	.	TRBJ2-3	TRBV30	CAWDTRLGGDTQYF	TGTGCCTGGGATACTCGACTCGGGGGAGATACGCAGTATTTT
.	.	TRBJ2-7	TRBV4-1	CASSQDYVAGRSYEQYF	TGCGCCAGCAGCCAAGATTATGTAGCCGGAAGGTCCTACGAGCAGTACTTC
.	TRBD2	TRBJ2-5	TRBV5-6	CASSLRLLAGGRGETQYF	TGTGCCAGCAGCTTAAGGCTCTTAGCGGGGGGCCGAGGGGAGACCCAGTACTTC
.	.	TRBJ2-7	TRBV11-2	CASSLYSTASYEQYF	TGTGCCAGCAGCTTATATAGTACAGCGTCCTACGAGCAGTACTTC
.	TRBD1	TRBJ2-7	TRBV4-3	CASSQAGQGSYEQYF	TGCGCCAGCAGCCAAGCCGGACAGGGTTCCTACGAGCAGTACTTC
.	.	TRBJ2-3	TRBV13	CASSLGLLSTDTQYF	TGTGCCAGCAGCTTAGGCCTACTTAGCACAGATACGCAGTATTTT
.	.	TRBJ2-7	TRBV6-6	CASSSVRTSYEQYF	TGTGCCAGCAGCTCTGTGCGGACATCCTACGAGCAGTACTTC
.	.	TRBJ2-7	TRBV6-5	CASSEPSSYEQYF	TGTGCCAGCAGTGAACCTAGCTCCTACGAGCAGTACTTC
.	.	TRBJ2-7	TRBV4-1	CASSQSLTTYEQYF	TGCGCCAGCAGCCAATCTTTGACAACCTACGAGCAGTACTTC
.	TRBD1	TRBJ2-4	TRBV6-5	CASSSRTGENIQYF	TGTGCCAGCAGCAGCAGGACAGGCGAAAACATTCAGTACTTC
.	TRBD1	TRBJ2-7	TRBV23-1	CASSQSNRGNYEQYF	TGCGCCAGCAGTCAATCGAACAGGGGCAACTACGAGCAGTACTTC
.	TRBD2	TRBJ2-3	TRBV11-3	CASSSRTSSLTDTQYF	TGTGCCAGCAGCTCACGGACTAGCAGTCTTACGGATACGCAGTATTTT
.	TRBD2	TRBJ2-3	TRBV13	CASSLFRTSESGDTQYF	TGTGCCAGCAGCTTATTTAGGACTAGCGAATCGGGGGATACGCAGTATTTT
.	TRBD1	TRBJ1-3	TRBV6-6	CASSYGDRGAGNTIYF	TGTGCCAGCAGTTACGGCGACAGGGGCGCGGGAAACACCATATATTTT
.	.	TRBJ2-7	TRBV19	CASRAWSSYEQYF	TGTGCCAGTAGGGCATGGAGCTCCTACGAGCAGTACTTC
.	.	TRBJ2-6	TRBV30	CAWARRLGLARDSNVLTF	TGTGCCTGGGCGCGACGCTTGGGCTTGGCCCGGGACTCCAACGTCCTGACTTTC
once	TRBD1	TRBJ1-1	TRBV15	CATSAHRGMNTEAFF	TGTGCCACCAGCGCCCACAGGGGTATGAACACTGAAGCTTTCTTT
.	.	TRBJ2-3	TRBV9	CASSVAGDSLTGDTQYF	TGTGCCAGCAGCGTAGCGGGGGACAGTCTGACGGGGGATACGCAGTATTTT
.	.	TRBJ1-2	TRBV14	CASSQGDIPNYGYTF	TGTGCCAGCAGCCAAGGGGACATTCCTAACTATGGCTACACCTTC
.	TRBD2	TRBJ2-3	TRBV4-1	CASSPLRASGPDTQYF	TGCGCCAGCAGCCCGCTTCGGGCTAGCGGACCAGATACGCAGTATTTT
.	TRBD2	TRBJ2-1	TRBV10-3	CAISDMIGSGRAPSYNEQFF	TGTGCCATCAGTGATATGATCGGTAGCGGGAGGGCCCCCTCCTACAATGAGCAGTTCTTC
.	TRBD1	TRBJ2-7	TRBV7-7	CASSQTGASYEQYF	TGTGCTAGCAGCCAAACAGGGGCCTCCTACGAGCAGTACTTC
.	TRBD1	TRBJ2-7	TRBV5-4	CASSLDTGGEQYF	TGTGCCAGCAGCTTGGACACAGGGGGCGAGCAGTACTTC
.	.	TRBJ1-6	TRBV19	CASSIGPEGSPLHF	TGTGCCAGTAGTATTGGCCCTGAGGGTTCACCCCTCCACTTT
.	.	TRBJ2-6	TRBV5-1	CASSLGEGSGANVLTF	TGCGCCAGCAGCTTGGGCGAAGGCTCTGGGGCCAACGTCCTGACTTTC
.	TRBD1	TRBJ2-7	TRBV6-5	CASSLDRVKQYF	TGTGCCAGCAGCCTGGACAGGGTGAAGCAGTACTTC
.	TRBD2	TRBJ2-3	TRBV7-7	CASSPPSGGADRTDTQYF	TGTGCTAGCAGTCCCCCTAGCGGGGGGGCCGATCGGACAGATACGCAGTATTTT
.	TRBD2	TRBJ2-1	TRBV27	CASSPRLAGGNNEQFF	TGTGCCAGCAGCCCCCGACTAGCGGGAGGGAACAATGAGCAGTTCTTC